This T cell receptor (beta chain) is drawn from a study of blood T cell repertoires in COVID-19. Across the study: Acute and convalescent COVID-19 samples came from the United States, Italy and Spain.

The Seattle patients joined while their infection was active and were tracked longitudinally afterward. The CDR3 length is 13 residues. V shed 3 bases and J 4 bases; nucleotides not matched to a gene: 5. Germline CDR1 and CDR2: SQVTM and ANQGSEA. In the original analysis: Amplification from reference gene primers served as the basis for estimated nucleated cell counts. Profiled with immunoSEQ multiplex PCR; TCRdb holds only in-frame clones, not every one. That table gives V, J and clone size, and the DNA gave D and trimming. The data show over 90,000 clones, roughly 76% seen once. This sequence originates from a man aged 80 or over with COVID-19, enrolled during active disease. The sequenced sample was peripheral blood. The rearrangement uses TRBV29-1 and TRBJ2-5, with 7 nucleotides matching TRBD1. CDR3 sequence reads: CSVEVTGTETQYF. The CDR3 DNA reads TGCAGCGTTGAGGTGACAGGGACAGAGACCCAGTACTTC.